These 14 T cell receptor beta chains were all obtained from the same sample, sequenced in a study of OX40 agonist ivuxolimab in advanced cancers. Libraries were prepared by immunoSEQ multiplex PCR; TCRdb keeps only in-frame clonotypes and omits some of them. Among approximately 84,000 clones, approximately 89% were seen once, and the ten largest hold 0.15% to 0.2%. Sequencing was performed on CD4+ or CD8+ T cells sorted from blood, taken in a trial of the OX40 agonist ivuxolimab. The receptors here all came from an adult with an advanced solid tumor such as melanoma, head and neck, liver or kidney cancer.

The chain links TRBV21-1 to TRBJ2-1; no DNA check was done on the table's D call, TRBD1. TRBV21-1 is a known pseudogene. CDR3 length: 21 residues. CDR3: CASSKPAGTGKGASSYNEQFF. CDR3 DNA sequence: TGTGCCAGCAGCAAACCAGCCGGGACAGGGAAAGGGGCAAGCTCCTACAATGAGCAGTTCTTC.

This clone has just a few counts. The chain has TRBV27 and TRBJ1-4; D gene uncertain. V lost 6 bases to trimming and J lost 0 bases, with 11 bases between them. The CDR3 sequence is 15 residues long. Germline V gene data show CDR1 as MNHEY and CDR2 as SMNVEV (reference sequence). CDR3 bases: TGTGCCAGCAGGGGAGGTTTGGCAACTAATGAAAAACTGTTTTTT. Translating gives CASRGGLATNEKLFF.

This rearrangement joins TRBV29-1 to TRBJ1-1; D unresolved. V lost 4 bases and J 0 bases, leaving 3 bases between the germline ends. The CDR3 is 11 residues long. Germline V gene data show CDR1 as SQVTM and CDR2 as ANQGSEA. The CDR3 coding sequence is TGCAGCGTTGTTATGAACACTGAAGCTTTCTTT. This encodes CSVVMNTEAFF.

The CDR3 DNA follows: TGTGCCAGCAGTATAGAGACCAATGAGCAGTTCTTC. Its translation is CASSIETNEQFF. The chain couples TRBV6-1 to TRBJ2-1; D is ambiguous. The ends were cut back, 5 bases at V and 6 bases at J, with 8 bases in the middle. Germline V gene data show CDR1 as MNHNS and CDR2 as SASEGT. This CDR3 region has 12 residues.

The chain recombines TRBV7-8 with TRBJ1-6; D is ambiguous. Germline values: CDR1 SGHVS, CDR2 FQNEAQ. Trimming cost V 1 base and J 9 bases, with 4 bases left between them. The CDR3 totals 12 residues. CDR3 sequence: CASSLVSSPLHF. CDR3 nucleotide sequence: TGTGCCAGCAGCTTAGTCTCTTCACCCCTCCACTTT.

The chain combines TRBV5-1 with TRBJ1-4; D remains unclear. The germline V gene has CDR1 SGHRS and CDR2 YFSETQ. CDR3 size: 13 residues. V lost 5 bases and J 1 base, leaving 6 bases between the germline ends. Here the CDR3 reads CASSGGTNEKLFF. The CDR3 DNA sequence: TGCGCCAGCAGTGGTGGAACTAATGAAAAACTGTTTTTT. The full variable domain, in which reference TRBV5-1 and TRBJ1-4 provide the parts outside the CDR3, is KAGVTQTPRYLIKTRGQQVTLSCSPISGHRSVSWYQQTPGQGLQFLFEYFSETQRNKGNFPGRFSGRQFSNSRSEMNVSTLELGDSALYLCASSGGTNEKLFFGSGTQLSVL.

The gene calls are TRBV11-2 and TRBJ2-1; the D is unclear. The V end was cut by 1 base, the J end by 0 bases, with 16 bases between. This CDR3 has 18 residues. Germline CDR1 SGHAT, CDR2 FQNNGV. The CDR3 region has the DNA TGTGCCAGCAGCTTAGGTGGTCGCACAAGGAGCTCCTACAATGAGCAGTTCTTC. Residues: CASSLGGRTRSSYNEQFF. Using reference TRBV11-2 and TRBJ2-1 for the parts outside the CDR3, the full variable domain is EAGVAQSPRYKIIEKRQSVAFWCNPISGHATLYWYQQILGQGPKLLIQFQNNGVVDDSQLPKDRFSAERLKGVDSTLKIQPAKLEDSAVYLCASSLGGRTRSSYNEQFFGPGTRLTVL.

The chain has TRBV7-2 and TRBJ1-5, with 11 bases matching TRBD1. The CDR3 has 15 amino acids. Trimming took 5 bases from V and 6 from J; bases not matched to a gene: 6. From germline, CDR1 is SGHTA and CDR2 FQGNSA. The CDR3 region is CASSPGQGDAQPQHF. The CDR3, as DNA: TGTGCCAGCAGCCCGGGACAGGGGGATGCTCAGCCCCAGCATTTT.

J is TRBJ2-4 and V is TRBV11-2; D may be TRBD1 or TRBD2 (5 bases each). The CDR3 spans 15 residues. Trimming left V 4 bases short and J 14 bases short, with 24 bases between. The germline V gene encodes CDR1 SGHAT and CDR2 FQNNGV. The DNA of the CDR3 is TGTGCCAGCAGCTCGCGTGGGACGGGGCCGCCGAATGAGTACTTC. Amino acid sequence: CASSSRGTGPPNEYF. Complete variable domain (other parts from reference TRBV11-2 and TRBJ2-4): EAGVAQSPRYKIIEKRQSVAFWCNPISGHATLYWYQQILGQGPKLLIQFQNNGVVDDSQLPKDRFSAERLKGVDSTLKIQPAKLEDSAVYLCASSSRGTGPPNEYFGAGTRLSVL.

Worth noting for this clone: Additional DNA sequences in this sample encode the identical CDR3. This sequence joins TRBV5-8 and TRBJ2-1, with TRBD2 matching over 7 bases. The CDR3 has 15 amino acids. The trim removed 4 bases at V and 0 bases at J, leaving 4 bases unmatched. Germline V gene lookup returns CDR1 SGHTS and CDR2 YDEGEE. This chain's CDR3 is CASSLGGSSYNEQFF. The CDR3 region has the DNA TGTGCCAGCAGCCTCGGGGGGAGCTCCTACAATGAGCAGTTCTTC.

The chain uses TRBV23-1 and TRBJ1-5; D not resolved. TRBV23-1 is filed as an ORF, its function uncertain. V lost 7 bases and J 0 bases, leaving 19 bases between the germline ends. The CDR3 sequence is 17 residues long. Written as DNA, the CDR3 is TGCGCCAGCACTCCTGGAGAAAGTAACCATAGCAATCAGCCCCAGCATTTT. Translated, it gives CASTPGESNHSNQPQHF.

This chain joins TRBV12-5 and TRBJ2-2; TRBD2 aligns across 8 bases. After removal of 3 bases from V and 4 bases from J, the junction contained 1 base not matched to a gene. CDR1 LGHNT and CDR2 FRNRAP come from the germline V gene. The CDR3 runs 14 residues. CDR3 loop: CASGFAGGTGELFF. CDR3 coding DNA: TGTGCTAGTGGTTTTGCGGGGGGCACCGGGGAGCTGTTTTTT.

The CDR3 protein is CASSQWTGREGYTF. In DNA, the CDR3 is TGCGCCAGCAGTCAGTGGACGGGGCGGGAGGGCTACACCTTC. The chain has TRBV10-2 and TRBJ1-2; D is possibly TRBD1 (5 bases). The V end was cut by 5 bases, the J end by 8 bases, with 18 bases between. CDR1 and CDR2 from the germline V gene are WSHSY and SAAADI. The CDR3 totals 14 residues.

The chain has TRBV10-3 and TRBJ2-5, with 9 bases matching TRBD2. V was clipped by 10 bases and J by 5 bases; unmatched bases: 14. The CDR3 totals 15 residues. Per germline, CDR1 ENHRY and CDR2 SYGVKD. The CDR3: CATTPGLAGRETQYF. CDR3 DNA sequence: TGTGCCACTACCCCGGGACTAGCAGGACGGGAGACCCAGTACTTC.